Listed below are T cell receptor beta chains from one sample, sequenced in a study of blood T cells in healthy people across ages. TCRdb reanalysed the 5' RACE reads using MiXCR and keeps one entry per CDR3 protein. The sample holds around 1,900,000 distinct CDR3 sequences, around 40% seen once. Sequencing input: blood. The receptors come from a human donor in good health. The CDR3 runs from the conserved cysteine through the conserved F or W. A D gene is named only where the DNA matches it firmly. Expanded clones get a size class; other rows say once, few or many, or leave the size out.

v_call	j_call	d_call	clone_size	cdr3_aa	cdr3_nt
TRBV20-1	TRBJ2-5	.	.	CSAVQLGGSGGTGVWETQYF	TGCAGTGCCGTCCAACTAGGCGGTAGTGGGGGGACTGGCGTTTGGGAGACCCAGTACTTC
TRBV7-8	TRBJ1-5	TRBD1	.	CASSLLDRGGGQPQHF	TGTGCCAGCAGCTTACTTGACAGGGGGGGTGGTCAGCCCCAGCATTTT
TRBV6-5	TRBJ1-1	.	few	CASSSRYTEAFF	TGTGCCAGCAGTTCGAGGTACACTGAAGCTTTCTTT
TRBV9	TRBJ2-3	.	.	CASSPPRGGDTQYF	TGTGCCAGCAGCCCACCACGGGGTGGAGATACGCAGTATTTT
TRBV19	TRBJ1-5	TRBD1	once	CASTRGDRGNRQPQHF	TGTGCCAGTACTAGAGGGGACAGGGGAAATAGACAGCCCCAGCATTTT
TRBV6-2/TRBV6-3	TRBJ1-5	TRBD1	.	CASTGQIRQPQHF	TGTGCCAGCACGGGACAGATTCGACAGCCCCAGCATTTT
TRBV4-1	TRBJ1-1	.	.	CASSRLNRVNTEAFF	TGCGCCAGCAGCCGACTGAACAGGGTTAACACTGAAGCTTTCTTT
TRBV7-9	TRBJ1-2	.	.	CASSPIGDYRGGYTF	TGTGCCAGCAGCCCCATTGGGGACTACAGAGGTGGCTACACCTTC
TRBV15	TRBJ2-1	.	many	CATSRVGGYNEQFF	TGTGCCACCAGCAGAGTCGGGGGTTACAATGAGCAGTTCTTC
TRBV5-1	TRBJ2-7	.	few	CASSRVQGSYEQYF	TGCGCCAGCAGCCGTGTACAGGGCTCCTACGAGCAGTACTTC
TRBV7-2	TRBJ2-7	.	few	CASSLVGQMKSYEQYF	TGTGCCAGCAGCTTAGTTGGTCAGATGAAGTCCTACGAGCAGTACTTC
TRBV12-3/TRBV12-4	TRBJ2-4	.	once	CTSSLSDGNEQYF	TGTACCAGCAGCCTCTCCGATGGTAATGAGCAGTACTTC
TRBV20-1	TRBJ2-7	.	few	CSARDQSRNYERYF	TGCAGTGCTAGAGATCAATCCCGAAACTACGAGCGGTACTTC
TRBV12-3/TRBV12-4	TRBJ1-4	.	.	CASSIRFSEKLFF	TGTGCCAGCAGTATTCGGTTTAGTGAAAAACTGTTTTTT
TRBV7-2	TRBJ2-5	.	.	CASSLARAEETQYF	TGTGCCAGCAGCTTAGCGCGGGCAGAAGAGACCCAGTACTTC
TRBV14	TRBJ2-2	TRBD1	.	CASSSYKSTGIRTGELFF	TGTGCCAGCAGCTCTTACAAATCGACAGGGATCCGCACCGGGGAGCTGTTTTTT
TRBV12-3/TRBV12-4	TRBJ2-1	TRBD1	few	CASWGQGGDQFF	TGTGCCAGCTGGGGACAGGGGGGAGACCAGTTCTTC
TRBV20-1	TRBJ2-7	TRBD2	.	CSASTSGRNEQYF	TGCAGTGCCTCGACTAGCGGGAGGAACGAGCAGTACTTC
TRBV2	TRBJ1-2	TRBD1	.	CASSAQGVNYGYTF	TGTGCCAGCAGCGCGCAGGGGGTAAACTATGGCTACACCTTC
TRBV10-3	TRBJ1-2	TRBD1	once	CAISETDRGDYGYTF	TGTGCCATCAGTGAGACGGACAGGGGGGACTATGGCTACACCTTC
TRBV9	TRBJ1-3	.	.	CASSVQPPNSGNTIYF	TGTGCCAGCAGCGTACAACCCCCTAACTCCGGAAACACCATATATTTT
TRBV6-6	TRBJ1-5	.	few	CASSYSRDYSNQPQHF	TGTGCCAGCAGTTACTCTAGGGATTATAGCAATCAGCCCCAGCATTTT
TRBV10-3	TRBJ2-2	TRBD2	once	CAISGGLAGAENTGELFF	TGTGCCATCAGTGGAGGACTAGCGGGGGCCGAGAACACCGGGGAGCTGTTTTTT
TRBV7-2	TRBJ1-2	TRBD1	.	CASSLGQVPSLYGYTF	TGTGCCAGCAGCCTTGGACAGGTCCCAAGCCTCTATGGCTACACCTTC
TRBV6-4	TRBJ2-1	TRBD1	many	CASSIRGTGGVDEQFF	TGTGCCAGCAGTATCAGGGGGACAGGGGGCGTGGATGAGCAGTTCTTC
TRBV6-2/TRBV6-3	TRBJ1-2	.	few	CASSRPSGAAWGYTF	TGTGCCAGCAGTCGGCCTTCCGGGGCAGCGTGGGGCTACACCTTC
TRBV4-3	TRBJ2-1	TRBD2	.	CASSQEVPTSGRLETQFF	TGCGCCAGCAGCCAAGAGGTCCCCACTAGCGGCAGACTTGAGACCCAGTTCTTC
TRBV3-1	TRBJ1-2	TRBD1	few	CASSPTGPWGYTF	TGTGCCAGCAGCCCGACAGGGCCGTGGGGCTACACCTTC
TRBV19	TRBJ1-5	.	.	CASSHSTNQPQHF	TGTGCCAGTAGTCACTCTACTAATCAGCCCCAGCATTTT
TRBV7-2	TRBJ1-2	.	once	CTSSNRLGSNNYGYTF	TGTACCAGCAGCAATCGTCTCGGGTCGAATAACTATGGCTACACCTTC
TRBV28	TRBJ1-3	.	.	CATQQFPGNTIYF	TGTGCCACCCAACAGTTCCCTGGAAACACCATATATTTT
TRBV7-8	TRBJ2-5	TRBD2	.	CASSTGLAGGEGYQETQYF	TGTGCCAGCAGCACCGGACTAGCGGGGGGGGAGGGATACCAAGAGACCCAGTACTTC
TRBV6-1	TRBJ2-5	.	.	CASSSSPAGLKLQQYF	TGTGCCAGCAGTAGTTCACCGGCAGGGTTAAAATTGCAGCAGTACTTC